A single sample is the source of the 8 T cell receptor beta chains below, sequenced in a study of blood T cell repertoires in COVID-19. Clones were read by immunoSEQ multiplex PCR, and TCRdb kept only the in-frame ones, dropping some. This sample has about 170,000 clones, with over 80% found just once. The sequencing input was peripheral blood. Every receptor here comes from a man aged 30 to 45 with COVID-19, enrolled during active disease.

V is TRBV7-2 and J is TRBJ2-1; 11 positions match TRBD2. CDR1 SGHTA and CDR2 FQGNSA come from the germline V gene. Trimming cost V 6 bases and J 9 bases; bases outside gene matches: 7. There are 14 residues in the CDR3. This CDR3 reads CASRVTSGSGEQFF. The CDR3 DNA sequence: TGTGCCAGCAGAGTAACTAGCGGGAGCGGTGAGCAGTTCTTC.

The gene calls are TRBV7-8 and TRBJ1-5; D gene ambiguous. The CDR3 runs to 15 residues. The germline CDR1 and CDR2 sequences are SGHVS and FQNEAQ. V was trimmed by 3 bases and J by 2 bases, leaving 11 bases between them. The CDR3 spells CASSFSGTRNQPQHF. CDR3 DNA: TGTGCCAGCAGCTTCTCAGGTACCCGCAATCAGCCCCAGCATTTT.

This chain uses TRBV3-1 (or the pseudogene TRBV3-2) with TRBJ2-1, with 7 bases lining up with TRBD1. V shed 4 bases and J 3 bases; nucleotides not matched to a gene: 6. Per germline, CDR1 LGHDT and CDR2 YNNKEL (reference sequence). The length of the CDR3 is 15 residues. As DNA, the CDR3 is TGTGCCAGCAGCCGCCGGGACAGCCGCTACAATGAGCAGTTCTTC. Translating it yields CASSRRDSRYNEQFF.

The chain carries TRBV6-5 and TRBJ2-7; possible D gene TRBD1, 5 bases. This CDR3 has 15 amino acids. Germline V gene lookup returns CDR1 MNHEY and CDR2 SVGAGI. Trimming left V 2 bases short and J 2 bases short, with 13 bases between. The CDR3 DNA is TGTGCCAGCAGTTACGGAGTCAGGGCGACCTACGAGCAGTACTTC. Translated: CASSYGVRATYEQYF.

The CDR3 reads CASSPRTAQETQYF. CDR3 nucleotides: TGTGCCAGCAGTCCTAGGACAGCACAAGAGACCCAGTACTTC. The chain joins TRBV27 to TRBJ2-5; tentatively, D is TRBD1 (6 bases). The CDR3 extends over 14 amino acids. CDR1 MNHEY and CDR2 SMNVEV come from the germline V gene (reference sequence). Trimming took off 5 bases at V and 2 bases at J, with 12 bases between the two ends.

This sequence joins TRBV18 and TRBJ2-1; the match to TRBD1 covers 9 bases. The trim removed 5 bases at V and 4 bases at J, leaving 6 bases unmatched. This CDR3 is 15 amino acids long. Per the germline V gene, CDR1 is KGHSH and CDR2 is LQKENI. As DNA, the CDR3 is TGTGCCAGCTCAATTCCGGGACAGGGTTACAATGAGCAGTTCTTC. This translates into CASSIPGQGYNEQFF. Together with reference TRBV18 and TRBJ2-1, the CDR3 gives the full variable domain: NAGVMQNPRHLVRRRGQEARLRCSPMKGHSHVYWYRQLPEEGLKFMVYLQKENIIDESGMPKERFSAEFPKEGPSILRIQQVVRGDSAAYFCASSIPGQGYNEQFFGPGTRLTVL.

This clone was counted between two and nine times. V usage is TRBV7-9 and J usage is TRBJ2-1; D may be TRBD2 (5 bases). The germline V gene encodes CDR1 SEHNR and CDR2 FQNEAQ (reference sequence). The V end lost 0 bases, the J end lost 5 bases, and 8 bases lay between the germline ends. CDR3 length: 14 residues. The CDR3 DNA is TGTGCCAGCAGCTTAGCGCCTAGCCACAATGAGCAGTTCTTC. This sequence encodes CASSLAPSHNEQFF.

CDR3 in amino acids: CASRTNTPPGVIYGYTF. Written as DNA, the CDR3 is TGCGCCAGCAGAACAAATACCCCTCCCGGGGTGATTTATGGCTACACCTTC. This rearrangement joins TRBV23-1 to TRBJ1-2, with D unclear. TRBV23-1 has ORF status, its function being uncertain. V dropped 6 bases and J dropped 5 bases, with 25 bases sitting between them. The CDR3 consists of 17 residues.